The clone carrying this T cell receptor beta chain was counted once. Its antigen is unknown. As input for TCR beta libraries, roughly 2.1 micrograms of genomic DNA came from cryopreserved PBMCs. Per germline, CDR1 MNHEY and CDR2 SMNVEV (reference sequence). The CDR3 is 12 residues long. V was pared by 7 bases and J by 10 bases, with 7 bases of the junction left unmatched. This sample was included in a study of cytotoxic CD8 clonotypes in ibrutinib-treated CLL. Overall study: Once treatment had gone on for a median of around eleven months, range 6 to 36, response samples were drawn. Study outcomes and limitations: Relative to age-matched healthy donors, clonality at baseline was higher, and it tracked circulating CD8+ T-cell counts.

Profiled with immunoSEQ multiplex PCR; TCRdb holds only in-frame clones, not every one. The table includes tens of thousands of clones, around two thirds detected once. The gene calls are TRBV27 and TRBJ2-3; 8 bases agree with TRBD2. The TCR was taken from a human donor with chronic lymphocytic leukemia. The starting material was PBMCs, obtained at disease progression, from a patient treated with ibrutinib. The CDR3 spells CASTQAGGSQYF. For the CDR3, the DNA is TGTGCCAGCACCCAGGCGGGGGGTTCGCAGTATTTT.